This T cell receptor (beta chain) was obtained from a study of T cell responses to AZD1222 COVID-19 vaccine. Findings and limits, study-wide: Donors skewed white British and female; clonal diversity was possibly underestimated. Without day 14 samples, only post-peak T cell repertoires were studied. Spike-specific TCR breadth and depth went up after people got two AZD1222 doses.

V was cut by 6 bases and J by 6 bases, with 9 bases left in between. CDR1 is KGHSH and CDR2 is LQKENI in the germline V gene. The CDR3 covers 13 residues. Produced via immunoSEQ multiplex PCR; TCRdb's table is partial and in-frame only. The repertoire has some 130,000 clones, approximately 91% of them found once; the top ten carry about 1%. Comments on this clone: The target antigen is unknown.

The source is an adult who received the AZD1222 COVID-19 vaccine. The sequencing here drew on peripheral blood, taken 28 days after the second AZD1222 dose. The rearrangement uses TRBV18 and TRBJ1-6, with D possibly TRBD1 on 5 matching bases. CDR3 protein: CASSPGGNSPLHF. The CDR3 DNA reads TGTGCCAGCTCCCCGGGGGGTAATTCACCCCTCCACTTT.